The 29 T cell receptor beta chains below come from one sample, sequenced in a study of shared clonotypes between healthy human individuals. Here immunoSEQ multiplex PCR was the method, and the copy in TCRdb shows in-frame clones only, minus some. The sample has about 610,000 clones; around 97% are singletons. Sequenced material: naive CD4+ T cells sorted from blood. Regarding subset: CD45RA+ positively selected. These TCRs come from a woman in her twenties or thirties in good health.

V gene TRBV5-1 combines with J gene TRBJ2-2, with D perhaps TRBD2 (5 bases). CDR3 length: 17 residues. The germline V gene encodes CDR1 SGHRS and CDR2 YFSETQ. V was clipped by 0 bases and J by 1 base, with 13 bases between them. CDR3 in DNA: TGCGCCAGCAGCTTGGCCGGGGTGACTTTGAACACCGGGGAGCTGTTTTTT. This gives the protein CASSLAGVTLNTGELFF.

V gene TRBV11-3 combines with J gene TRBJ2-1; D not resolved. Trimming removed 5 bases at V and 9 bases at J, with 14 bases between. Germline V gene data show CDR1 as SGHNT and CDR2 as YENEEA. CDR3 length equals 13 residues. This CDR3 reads CASSPGVAAEQFF. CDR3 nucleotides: TGTGCCAGCAGCCCAGGAGTGGCGGCTGAGCAGTTCTTC.

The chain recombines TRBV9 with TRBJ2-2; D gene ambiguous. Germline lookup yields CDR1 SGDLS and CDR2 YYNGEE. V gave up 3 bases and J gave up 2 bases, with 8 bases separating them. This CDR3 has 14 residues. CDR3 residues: CASSAHSNTGELFF. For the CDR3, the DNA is TGTGCCAGCAGCGCACACAGTAACACCGGGGAGCTGTTTTTT.

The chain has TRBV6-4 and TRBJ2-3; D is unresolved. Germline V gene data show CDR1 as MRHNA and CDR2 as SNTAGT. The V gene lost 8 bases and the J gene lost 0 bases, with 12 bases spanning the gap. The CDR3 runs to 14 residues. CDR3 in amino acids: CASSPGPSTDTQYF. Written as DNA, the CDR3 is TGTGCCAGCTCCCCGGGTCCGAGCACAGATACGCAGTATTTT.

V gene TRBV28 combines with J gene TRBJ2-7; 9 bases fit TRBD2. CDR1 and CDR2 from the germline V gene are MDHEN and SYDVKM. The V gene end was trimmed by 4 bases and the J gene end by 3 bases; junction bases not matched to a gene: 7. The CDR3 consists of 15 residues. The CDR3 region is CASSSQRGADYEQYF. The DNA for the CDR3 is TGTGCCAGCAGTTCTCAGCGGGGGGCTGACTACGAGCAGTACTTC.

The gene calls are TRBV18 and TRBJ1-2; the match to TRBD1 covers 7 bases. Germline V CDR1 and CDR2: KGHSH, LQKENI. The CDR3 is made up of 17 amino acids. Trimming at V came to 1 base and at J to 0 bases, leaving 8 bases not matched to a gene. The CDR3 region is CASSPRTGRMANYGYTF. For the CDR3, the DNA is TGTGCCAGCTCACCACGGACAGGCCGGATGGCTAACTATGGCTACACCTTC.

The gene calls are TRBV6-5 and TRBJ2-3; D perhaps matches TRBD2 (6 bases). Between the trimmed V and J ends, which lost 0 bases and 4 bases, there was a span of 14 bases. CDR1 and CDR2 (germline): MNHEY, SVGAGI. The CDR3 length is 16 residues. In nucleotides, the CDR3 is TGTGCCAGCAGTTACTCCGGGGGAATCGTCCCAGATACGCAGTATTTT. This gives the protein CASSYSGGIVPDTQYF.

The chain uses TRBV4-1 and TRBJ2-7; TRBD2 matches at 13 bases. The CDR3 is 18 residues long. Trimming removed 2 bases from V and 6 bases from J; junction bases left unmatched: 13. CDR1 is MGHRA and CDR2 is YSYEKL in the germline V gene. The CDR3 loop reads CASSQHGLAGVLPSEQYF. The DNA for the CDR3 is TGCGCCAGCAGCCAACACGGACTAGCGGGAGTACTTCCTTCCGAGCAGTACTTC.

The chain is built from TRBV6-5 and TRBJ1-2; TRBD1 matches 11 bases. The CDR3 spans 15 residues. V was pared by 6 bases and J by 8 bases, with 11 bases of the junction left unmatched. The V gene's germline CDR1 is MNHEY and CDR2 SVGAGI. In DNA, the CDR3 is TGTGCCAGCAGGAGCAGGCGGACAGGGGGCGAAGGCTACACCTTC. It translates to CASRSRRTGGEGYTF.

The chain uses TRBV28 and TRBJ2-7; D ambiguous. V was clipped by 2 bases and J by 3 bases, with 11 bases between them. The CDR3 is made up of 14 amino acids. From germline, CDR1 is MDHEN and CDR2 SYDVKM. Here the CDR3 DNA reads TGTGCCAGCAGTTTAGGCGGAGCGAACTACGAGCAGTACTTC. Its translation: CASSLGGANYEQYF.

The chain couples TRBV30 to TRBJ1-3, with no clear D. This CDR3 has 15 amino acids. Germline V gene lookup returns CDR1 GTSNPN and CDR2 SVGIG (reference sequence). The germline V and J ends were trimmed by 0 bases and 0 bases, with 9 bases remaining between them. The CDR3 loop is CAWSVVRSSGNTIYF. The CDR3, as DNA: TGTGCCTGGAGTGTCGTCCGGAGCTCTGGAAACACCATATATTTT. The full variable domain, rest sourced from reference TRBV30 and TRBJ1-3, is SQTIHQWPATLVQPVGSPLSLECTVEGTSNPNLYWYRQAAGRGLQLLFYSVGIGQISSEVPQNLSASRPQDRQFILSSKKLLLSDSGFYLCAWSVVRSSGNTIYFGEGSWLTVV.

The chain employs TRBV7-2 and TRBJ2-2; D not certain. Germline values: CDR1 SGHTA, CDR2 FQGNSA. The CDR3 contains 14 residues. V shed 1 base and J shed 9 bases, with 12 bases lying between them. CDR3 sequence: CASSLDLKARELFF. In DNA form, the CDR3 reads TGTGCCAGCAGCTTAGACCTTAAGGCTAGGGAGCTGTTTTTT.

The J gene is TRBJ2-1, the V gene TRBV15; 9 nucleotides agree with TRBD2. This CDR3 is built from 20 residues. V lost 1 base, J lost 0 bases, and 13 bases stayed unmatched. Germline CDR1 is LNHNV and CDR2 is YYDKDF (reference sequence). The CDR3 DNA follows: TGTGCCACCAGCAGAGGAGCGGGCGGGAGGGGGTCTAGCTCCTACAATGAGCAGTTCTTC. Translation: CATSRGAGGRGSSSYNEQFF.

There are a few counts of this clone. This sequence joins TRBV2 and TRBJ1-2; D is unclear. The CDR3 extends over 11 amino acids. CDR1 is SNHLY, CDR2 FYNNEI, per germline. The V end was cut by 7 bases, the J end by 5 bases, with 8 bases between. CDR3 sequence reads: CASISSYGYTF. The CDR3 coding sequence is TGTGCCAGCATTAGCTCATATGGCTACACCTTC.

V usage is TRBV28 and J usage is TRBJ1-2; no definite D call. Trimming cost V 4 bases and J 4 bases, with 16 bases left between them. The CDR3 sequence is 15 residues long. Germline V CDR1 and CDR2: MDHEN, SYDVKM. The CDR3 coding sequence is TGTGCCAGCAGTTCACCCGGGGAGTCTATCTATGGCTACACCTTC. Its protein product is CASSSPGESIYGYTF.

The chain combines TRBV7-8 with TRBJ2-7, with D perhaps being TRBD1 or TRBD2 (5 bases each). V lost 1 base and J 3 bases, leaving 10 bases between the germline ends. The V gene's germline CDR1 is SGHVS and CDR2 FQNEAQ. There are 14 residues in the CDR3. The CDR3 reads CASSLERGDYEQYF. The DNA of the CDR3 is TGTGCCAGCAGCTTAGAGAGAGGGGACTACGAGCAGTACTTC.

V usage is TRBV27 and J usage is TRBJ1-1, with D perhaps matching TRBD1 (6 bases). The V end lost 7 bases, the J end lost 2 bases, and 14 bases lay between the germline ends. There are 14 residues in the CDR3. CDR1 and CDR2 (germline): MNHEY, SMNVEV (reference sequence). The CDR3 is CASMRRQVNTEAFF. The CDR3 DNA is TGTGCCAGCATGCGAAGACAGGTTAACACTGAAGCTTTCTTT.

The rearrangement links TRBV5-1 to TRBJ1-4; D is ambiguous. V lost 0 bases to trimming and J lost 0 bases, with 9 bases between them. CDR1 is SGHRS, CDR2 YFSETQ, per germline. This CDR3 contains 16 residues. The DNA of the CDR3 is TGCGCCAGCAGCTTGGCCTTCGGAACAACTAATGAAAAACTGTTTTTT. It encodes CASSLAFGTTNEKLFF.

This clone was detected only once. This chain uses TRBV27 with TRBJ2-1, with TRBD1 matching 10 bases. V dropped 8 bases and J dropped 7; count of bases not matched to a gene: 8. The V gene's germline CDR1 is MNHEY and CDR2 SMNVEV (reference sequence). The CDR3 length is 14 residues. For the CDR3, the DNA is TGTGCCAGCCGCCGGGACAGGGGAAGGAATGAGCAGTTCTTC. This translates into CASRRDRGRNEQFF.

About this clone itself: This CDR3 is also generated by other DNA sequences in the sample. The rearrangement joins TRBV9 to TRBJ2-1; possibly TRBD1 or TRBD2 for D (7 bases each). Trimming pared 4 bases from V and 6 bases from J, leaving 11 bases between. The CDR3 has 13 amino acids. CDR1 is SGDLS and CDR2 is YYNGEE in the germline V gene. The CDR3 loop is CASSSRGGNEQFF. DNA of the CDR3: TGTGCCAGCAGCTCCAGGGGGGGCAATGAGCAGTTCTTC.

The CDR3 loop is CASSSPGAYRISPLHF. DNA for the CDR3: TGTGCCAGCAGTTCCCCAGGGGCTTATAGGATTTCACCCCTCCACTTT. V and J are TRBV27 and TRBJ1-6; tentatively, D is TRBD1 (6 bases). V gave up 4 bases and J gave up 9 bases, with 19 bases separating them. This CDR3 region has 16 residues. Germline lookup yields CDR1 MNHEY and CDR2 SMNVEV (reference sequence).

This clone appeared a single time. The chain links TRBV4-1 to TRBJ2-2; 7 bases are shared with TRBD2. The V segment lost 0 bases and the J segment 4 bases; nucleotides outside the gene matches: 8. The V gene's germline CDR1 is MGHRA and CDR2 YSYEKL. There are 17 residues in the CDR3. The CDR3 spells CASSQEASGPGTGELFF. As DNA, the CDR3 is TGCGCCAGCAGCCAAGAGGCTAGCGGCCCGGGCACCGGGGAGCTGTTTTTT.

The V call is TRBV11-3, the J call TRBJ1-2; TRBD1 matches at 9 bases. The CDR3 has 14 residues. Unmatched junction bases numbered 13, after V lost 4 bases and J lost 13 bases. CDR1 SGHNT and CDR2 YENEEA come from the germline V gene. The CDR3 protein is CASSYDGQGYPSTF. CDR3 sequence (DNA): TGTGCCAGCAGCTACGACGGACAGGGGTATCCCTCCACCTTC.

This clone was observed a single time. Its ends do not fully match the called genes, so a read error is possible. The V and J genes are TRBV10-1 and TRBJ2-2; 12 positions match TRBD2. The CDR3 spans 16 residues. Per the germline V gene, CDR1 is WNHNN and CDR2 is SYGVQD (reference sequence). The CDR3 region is CASSRWTSGNIGELFF. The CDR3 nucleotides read TGCGCCAGCAGTCGGTGGACTAGCGGGAACATCGGGGAGCTGTTTTTT.

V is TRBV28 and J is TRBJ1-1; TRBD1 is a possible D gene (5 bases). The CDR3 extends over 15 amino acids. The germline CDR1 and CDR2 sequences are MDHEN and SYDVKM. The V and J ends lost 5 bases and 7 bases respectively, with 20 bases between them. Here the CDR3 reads CASSLGTVDGNEAFF. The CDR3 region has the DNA TGTGCCAGCAGTCTTGGGACCGTCGACGGTAATGAAGCTTTCTTT. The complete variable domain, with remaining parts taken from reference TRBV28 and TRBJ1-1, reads DVKVTQSSRYLVKRTGEKVFLECVQDMDHENMFWYRQDPGLGLRLIYFSYDVKMKEKGDIPEGYSVSREKKERFSLILESASTNQTSMYLCASSLGTVDGNEAFFGQGTRLTVV.

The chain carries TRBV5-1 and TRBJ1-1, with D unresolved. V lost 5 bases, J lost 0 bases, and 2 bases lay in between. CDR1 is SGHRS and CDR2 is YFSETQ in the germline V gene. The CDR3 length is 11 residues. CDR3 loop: CASRLNTEAFF. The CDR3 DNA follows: TGCGCCAGCAGATTGAACACTGAAGCTTTCTTT.

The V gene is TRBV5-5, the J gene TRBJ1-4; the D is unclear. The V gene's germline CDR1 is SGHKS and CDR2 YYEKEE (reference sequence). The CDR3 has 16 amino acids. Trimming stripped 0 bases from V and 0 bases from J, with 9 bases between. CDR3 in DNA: TGTGCCAGCAGCTTGGGGCCCCTTGCAACTAATGAAAAACTGTTTTTT. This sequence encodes CASSLGPLATNEKLFF.

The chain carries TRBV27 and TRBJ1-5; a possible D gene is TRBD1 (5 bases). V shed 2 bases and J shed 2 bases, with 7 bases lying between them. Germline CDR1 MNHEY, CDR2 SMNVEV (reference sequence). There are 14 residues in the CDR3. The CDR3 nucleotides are TGTGCCAGCAGTTTAGGGACGGGCAATCAGCCCCAGCATTTT. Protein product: CASSLGTGNQPQHF.

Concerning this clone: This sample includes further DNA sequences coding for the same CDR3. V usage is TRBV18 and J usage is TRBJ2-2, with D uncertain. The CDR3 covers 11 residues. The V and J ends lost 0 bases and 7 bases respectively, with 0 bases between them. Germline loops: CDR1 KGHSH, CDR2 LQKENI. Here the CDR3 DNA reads TGTGCCAGCTCACCACCCGGGGAGCTGTTTTTT. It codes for CASSPPGELFF.